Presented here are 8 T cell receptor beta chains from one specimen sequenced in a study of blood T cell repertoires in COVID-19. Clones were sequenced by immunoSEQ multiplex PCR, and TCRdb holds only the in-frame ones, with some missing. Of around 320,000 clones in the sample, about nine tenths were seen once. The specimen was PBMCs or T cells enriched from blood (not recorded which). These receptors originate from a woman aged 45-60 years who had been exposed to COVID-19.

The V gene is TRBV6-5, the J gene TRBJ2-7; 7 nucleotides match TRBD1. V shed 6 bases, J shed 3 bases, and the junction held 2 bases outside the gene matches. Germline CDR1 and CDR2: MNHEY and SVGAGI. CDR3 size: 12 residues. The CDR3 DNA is TGTGCCAGCAGAGGGGACAGCTACGAGCAGTACTTC. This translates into CASRGDSYEQYF.

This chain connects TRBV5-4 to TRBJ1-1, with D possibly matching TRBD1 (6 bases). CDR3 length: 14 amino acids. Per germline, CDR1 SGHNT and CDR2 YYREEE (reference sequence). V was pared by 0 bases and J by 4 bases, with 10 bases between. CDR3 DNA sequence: TGTGCCAGCAGCTTGGGGGGACAAGGCACTGAAGCTTTCTTT. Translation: CASSLGGQGTEAFF.

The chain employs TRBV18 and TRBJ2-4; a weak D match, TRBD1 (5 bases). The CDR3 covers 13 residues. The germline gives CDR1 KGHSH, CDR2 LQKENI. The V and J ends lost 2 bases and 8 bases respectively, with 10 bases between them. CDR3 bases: TGTGCCAGCTCACCAGCAGGGTGGGACATTCAGTACTTC. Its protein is CASSPAGWDIQYF.

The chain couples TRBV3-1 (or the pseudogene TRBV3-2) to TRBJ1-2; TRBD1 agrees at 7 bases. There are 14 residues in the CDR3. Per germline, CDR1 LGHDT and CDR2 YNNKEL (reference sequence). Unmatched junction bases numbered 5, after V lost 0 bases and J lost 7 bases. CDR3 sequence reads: CASSQDIGGSGYTF. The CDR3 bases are TGTGCCAGCAGCCAAGATATAGGGGGCTCTGGCTACACCTTC.

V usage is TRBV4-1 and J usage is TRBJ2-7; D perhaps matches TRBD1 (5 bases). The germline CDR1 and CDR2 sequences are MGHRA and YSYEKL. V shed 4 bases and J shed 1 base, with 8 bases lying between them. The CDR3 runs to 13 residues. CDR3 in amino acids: CASSLTGSYEQYF. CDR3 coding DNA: TGCGCCAGCAGCCTCACAGGTTCCTACGAGCAGTACTTC.

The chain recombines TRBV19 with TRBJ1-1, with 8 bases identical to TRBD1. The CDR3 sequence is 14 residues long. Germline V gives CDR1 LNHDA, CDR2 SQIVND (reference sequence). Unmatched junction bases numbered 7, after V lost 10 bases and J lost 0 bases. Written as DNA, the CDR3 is TGTGCCACCTGGGACAGGAAGTTGAACACTGAAGCTTTCTTT. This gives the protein CATWDRKLNTEAFF.

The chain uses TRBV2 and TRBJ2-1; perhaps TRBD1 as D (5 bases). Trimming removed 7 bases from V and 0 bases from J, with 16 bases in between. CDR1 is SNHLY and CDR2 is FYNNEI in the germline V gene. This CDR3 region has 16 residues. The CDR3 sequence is CASNFHPDTSYNEQFF. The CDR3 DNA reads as TGTGCCAGCAACTTCCATCCGGACACCTCCTACAATGAGCAGTTCTTC.

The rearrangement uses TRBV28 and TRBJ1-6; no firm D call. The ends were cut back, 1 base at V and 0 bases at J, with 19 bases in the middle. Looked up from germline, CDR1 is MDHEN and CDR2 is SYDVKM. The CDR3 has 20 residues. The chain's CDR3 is CASSLFWPAVESSYNSPLHF. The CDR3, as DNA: TGTGCCAGCAGTTTATTTTGGCCGGCGGTCGAAAGCTCCTATAATTCACCCCTCCACTTT.